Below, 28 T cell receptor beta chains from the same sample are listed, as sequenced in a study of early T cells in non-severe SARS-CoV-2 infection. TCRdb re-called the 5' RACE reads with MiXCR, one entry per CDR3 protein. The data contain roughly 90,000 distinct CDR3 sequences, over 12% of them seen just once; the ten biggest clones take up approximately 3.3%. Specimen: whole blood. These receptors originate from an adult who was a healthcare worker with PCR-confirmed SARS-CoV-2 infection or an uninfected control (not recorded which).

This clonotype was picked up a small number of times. The CDR3 DNA reads as TGCGCCAGCAGCCAAGAGGGGCGCAAAAATCAGCCCCAGCATTTT. Protein sequence: CASSQEGRKNQPQHF. V gene TRBV4-1 combines with J gene TRBJ1-5; tentative D call: TRBD1 (5 bases). This CDR3 is 15 amino acids long. CDR1 is MGHRA and CDR2 is YSYEKL in the germline V gene. Trimming cost V 0 bases and J 4 bases, with 10 bases left between them.

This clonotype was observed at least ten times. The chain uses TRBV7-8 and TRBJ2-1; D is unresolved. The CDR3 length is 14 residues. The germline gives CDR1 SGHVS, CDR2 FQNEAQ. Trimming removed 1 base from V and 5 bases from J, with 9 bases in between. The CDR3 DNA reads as TGTGCCAGCAGCTTAGTGAACAACAACAATGAGCAGTTCTTC. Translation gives CASSLVNNNNEQFF.

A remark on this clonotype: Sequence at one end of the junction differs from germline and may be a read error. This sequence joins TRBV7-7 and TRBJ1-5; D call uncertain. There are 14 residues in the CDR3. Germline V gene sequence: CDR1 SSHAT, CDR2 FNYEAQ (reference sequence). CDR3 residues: CASSPPRKDQPQHF. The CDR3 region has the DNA TGTGCTAGCAGCCCCCCAAGAAAAGATCAGCCCCAGCATTTT.

Here the CDR3 DNA reads TGTGCCAGCACCCCAACAGGGAACCAAGAGACCCAGTACTTC. Translated: CASTPTGNQETQYF. This chain links TRBV27 with TRBJ2-5; D possibly corresponds to TRBD1 (6 bases). Trimming removed 7 bases at V and 0 bases at J, with 12 bases between. Looked up from germline, CDR1 is MNHEY and CDR2 is SMNVEV (reference sequence). The CDR3 has 14 amino acids.

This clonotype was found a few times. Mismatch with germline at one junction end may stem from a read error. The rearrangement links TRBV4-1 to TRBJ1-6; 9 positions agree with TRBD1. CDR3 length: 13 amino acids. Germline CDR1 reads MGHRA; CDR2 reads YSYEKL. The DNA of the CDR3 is TGCGCCAACAGCACCGGACAGGGGTGGACCCTCCACTTT. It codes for CANSTGQGWTLHF.

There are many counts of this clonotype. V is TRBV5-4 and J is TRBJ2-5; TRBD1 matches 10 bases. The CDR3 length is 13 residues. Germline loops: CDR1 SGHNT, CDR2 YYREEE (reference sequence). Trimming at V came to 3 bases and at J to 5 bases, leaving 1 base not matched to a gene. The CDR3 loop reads CASSWDRGETQYF. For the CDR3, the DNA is TGTGCCAGCAGCTGGGACAGGGGTGAGACCCAGTACTTC.

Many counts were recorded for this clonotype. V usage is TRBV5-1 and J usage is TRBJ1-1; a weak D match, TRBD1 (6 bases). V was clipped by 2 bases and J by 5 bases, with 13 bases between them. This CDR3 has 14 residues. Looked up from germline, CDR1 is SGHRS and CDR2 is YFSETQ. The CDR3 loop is CASSFGGPGTEAFF. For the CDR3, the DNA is TGCGCCAGCAGCTTTGGGGGGCCCGGGACTGAAGCTTTCTTT. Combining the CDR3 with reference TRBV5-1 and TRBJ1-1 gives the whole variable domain KAGVTQTPRYLIKTRGQQVTLSCSPISGHRSVSWYQQTPGQGLQFLFEYFSETQRNKGNFPGRFSGRQFSNSRSEMNVSTLELGDSALYLCASSFGGPGTEAFFGQGTRLTVV.

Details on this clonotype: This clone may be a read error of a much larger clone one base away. The CDR3 is CASSPQVNYGYTF. CDR3 coding DNA: TGTGCCAGTAGTCCACAGGTGAACTATGGCTACACCTTC. This chain joins TRBV19 and TRBJ1-2; D is possibly TRBD1 (5 bases). The CDR3 covers 13 residues. Germline-derived CDR1 and CDR2 are LNHDA and SQIVND (reference sequence). Trimming took 5 bases from V and 2 from J, leaving 9 bases between them.

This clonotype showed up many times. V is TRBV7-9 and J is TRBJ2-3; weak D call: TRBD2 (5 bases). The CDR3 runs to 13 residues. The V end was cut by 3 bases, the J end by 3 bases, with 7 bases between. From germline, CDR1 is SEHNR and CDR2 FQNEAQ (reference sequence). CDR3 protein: CASSFEGTDTQYF. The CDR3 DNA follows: TGTGCCAGCAGCTTTGAGGGAACAGATACGCAGTATTTT.

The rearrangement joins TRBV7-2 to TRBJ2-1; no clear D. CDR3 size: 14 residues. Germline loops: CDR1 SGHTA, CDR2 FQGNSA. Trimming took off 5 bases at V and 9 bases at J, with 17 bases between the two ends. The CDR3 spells CASSTRLVPPEQFF. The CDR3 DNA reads TGTGCCAGCAGCACTCGTCTAGTACCACCTGAGCAGTTCTTC.

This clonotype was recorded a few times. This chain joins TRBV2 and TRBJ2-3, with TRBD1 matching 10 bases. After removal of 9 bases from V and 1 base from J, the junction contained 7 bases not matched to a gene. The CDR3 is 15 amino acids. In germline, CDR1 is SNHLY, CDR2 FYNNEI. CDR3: CASTGTGAGTDTQYF. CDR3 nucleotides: TGTGCCAGTACCGGGACAGGGGCCGGCACAGATACGCAGTATTTT.

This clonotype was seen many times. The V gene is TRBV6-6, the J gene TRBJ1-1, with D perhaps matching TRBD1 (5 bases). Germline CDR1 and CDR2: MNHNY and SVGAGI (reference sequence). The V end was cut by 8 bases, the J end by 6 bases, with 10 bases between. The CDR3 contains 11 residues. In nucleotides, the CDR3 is TGTGCCAGCTGGGACCGACCTGAAGCTTTCTTT. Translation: CASWDRPEAFF.

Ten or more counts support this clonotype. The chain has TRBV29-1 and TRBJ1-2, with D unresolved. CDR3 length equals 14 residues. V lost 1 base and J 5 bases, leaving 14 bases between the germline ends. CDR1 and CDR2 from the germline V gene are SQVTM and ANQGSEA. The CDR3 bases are TGCAGCGTTGAAGGATTAACAGACCAATATGGCTACACCTTC. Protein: CSVEGLTDQYGYTF.

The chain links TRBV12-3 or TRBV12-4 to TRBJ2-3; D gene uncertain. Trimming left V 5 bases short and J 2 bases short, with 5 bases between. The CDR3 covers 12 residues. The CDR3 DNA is TGTGCCAGCAGTCCCCACACAGATACGCAGTATTTT. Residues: CASSPHTDTQYF.

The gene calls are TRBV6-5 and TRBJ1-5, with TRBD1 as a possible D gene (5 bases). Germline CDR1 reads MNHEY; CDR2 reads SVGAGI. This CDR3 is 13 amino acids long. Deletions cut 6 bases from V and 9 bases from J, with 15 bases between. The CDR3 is CASRRDRDRPQHF. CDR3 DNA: TGTGCCAGCAGGAGGGACCGAGATCGGCCCCAGCATTTT.

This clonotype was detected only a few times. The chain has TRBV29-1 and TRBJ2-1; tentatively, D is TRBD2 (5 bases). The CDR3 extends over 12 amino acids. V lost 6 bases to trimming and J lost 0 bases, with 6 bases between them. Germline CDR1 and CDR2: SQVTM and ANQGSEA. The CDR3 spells CSVRDSYNEQFF. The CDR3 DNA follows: TGCAGCGTCCGGGACTCCTACAATGAGCAGTTCTTC.

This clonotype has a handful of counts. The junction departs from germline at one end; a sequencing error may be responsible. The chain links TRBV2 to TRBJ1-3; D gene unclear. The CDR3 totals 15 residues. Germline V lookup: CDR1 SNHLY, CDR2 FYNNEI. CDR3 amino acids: CTSCRSALEGNTIYF. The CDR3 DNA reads TGTACCAGCTGTCGGAGCGCCCTGGAAGGAAACACCATATATTTT. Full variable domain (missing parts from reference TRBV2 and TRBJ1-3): EPEVTQTPSHQVTQMGQEVILRCVPISNHLYFYWYRQILGQKVEFLVSFYNNEISEKSEIFDDQFSVERPDGSNFTLKIRSTKLEDSAMYFCTSCRSALEGNTIYFGEGSWLTVV.

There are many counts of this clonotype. CDR3 bases: TGCGCCAGCAGCCAAGATCTTACAGGGAAAGATCCACCCCTCCACTTT. The encoded protein is CASSQDLTGKDPPLHF. The rearrangement links TRBV4-1 to TRBJ1-6; TRBD1 might be the D (6 bases). This CDR3 has 16 residues. Germline lookup yields CDR1 MGHRA and CDR2 YSYEKL. V was cut by 0 bases and J by 11 bases, with 17 bases left in between.

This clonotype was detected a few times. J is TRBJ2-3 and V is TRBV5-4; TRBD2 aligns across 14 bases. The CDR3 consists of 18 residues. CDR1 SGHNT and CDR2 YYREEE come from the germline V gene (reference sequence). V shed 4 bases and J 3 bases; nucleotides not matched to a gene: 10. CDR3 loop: CASSHPMTSGRVTDTQYF. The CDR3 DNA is TGTGCCAGCAGCCATCCGATGACTAGCGGGAGGGTAACAGATACGCAGTATTTT.

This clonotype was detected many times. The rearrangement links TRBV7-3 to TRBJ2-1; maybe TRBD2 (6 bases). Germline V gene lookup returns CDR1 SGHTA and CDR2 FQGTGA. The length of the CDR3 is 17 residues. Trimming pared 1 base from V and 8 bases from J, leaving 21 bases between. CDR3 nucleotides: TGTGCCAGCAGCTTAAAAATTACCGGGAGAATAGGTGATGAGCAGTTCTTC. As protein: CASSLKITGRIGDEQFF.

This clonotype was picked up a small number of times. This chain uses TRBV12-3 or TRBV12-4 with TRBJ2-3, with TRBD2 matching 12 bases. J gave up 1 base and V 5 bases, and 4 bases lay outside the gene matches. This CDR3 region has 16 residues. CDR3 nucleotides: TGTGCCAGCAGTCAACGACTAGCGGGGGGCACAGATACGCAGTATTTT. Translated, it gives CASSQRLAGGTDTQYF.

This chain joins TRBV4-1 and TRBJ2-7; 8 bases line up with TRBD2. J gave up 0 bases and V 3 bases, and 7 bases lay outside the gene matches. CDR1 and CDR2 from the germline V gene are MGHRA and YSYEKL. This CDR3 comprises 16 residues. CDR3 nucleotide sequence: TGCGCCAGCAGCCACCTCCTAGCGGGTGGCTCCTACGAGCAGTACTTC. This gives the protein CASSHLLAGGSYEQYF.

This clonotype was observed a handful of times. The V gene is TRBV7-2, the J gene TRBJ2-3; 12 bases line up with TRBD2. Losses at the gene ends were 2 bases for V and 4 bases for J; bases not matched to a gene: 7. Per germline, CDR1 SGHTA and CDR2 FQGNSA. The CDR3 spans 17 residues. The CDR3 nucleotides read TGTGCCAGCAGCTTACTCCCCGGACTAGCGGGGCCAGATACGCAGTATTTT. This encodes CASSLLPGLAGPDTQYF.

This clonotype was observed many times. DNA for the CDR3: TGTGCCAGCAGTGAACAGAATCAGGGAAGGAGTCAGCCCCAGCATTTT. This codes for CASSEQNQGRSQPQHF. The V call is TRBV2, the J call TRBJ1-5; D may be TRBD1 (5 bases). Germline V gene sequence: CDR1 SNHLY, CDR2 FYNNEI. The V and J ends lost 2 bases and 6 bases respectively, with 17 bases between them. The CDR3 runs to 16 residues.

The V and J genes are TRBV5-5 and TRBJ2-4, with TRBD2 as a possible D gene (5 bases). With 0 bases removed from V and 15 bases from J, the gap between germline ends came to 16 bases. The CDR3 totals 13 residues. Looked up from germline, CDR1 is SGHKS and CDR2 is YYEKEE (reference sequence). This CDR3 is CASSLEAEELWYF. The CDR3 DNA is TGTGCCAGCAGCTTGGAGGCGGAGGAGCTTTGGTACTTC.

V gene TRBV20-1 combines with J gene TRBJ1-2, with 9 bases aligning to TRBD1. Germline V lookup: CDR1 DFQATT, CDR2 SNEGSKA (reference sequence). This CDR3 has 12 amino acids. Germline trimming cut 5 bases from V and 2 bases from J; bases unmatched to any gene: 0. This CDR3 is CSAGTGNYGYTF. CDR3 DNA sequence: TGCAGTGCTGGGACAGGGAACTATGGCTACACCTTC.

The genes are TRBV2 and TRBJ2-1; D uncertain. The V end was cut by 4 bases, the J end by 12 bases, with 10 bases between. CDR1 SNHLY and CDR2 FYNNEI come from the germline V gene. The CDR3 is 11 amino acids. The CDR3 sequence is CASSVGVRQFF. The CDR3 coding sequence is TGTGCCAGCAGTGTTGGGGTCCGGCAGTTCTTC.

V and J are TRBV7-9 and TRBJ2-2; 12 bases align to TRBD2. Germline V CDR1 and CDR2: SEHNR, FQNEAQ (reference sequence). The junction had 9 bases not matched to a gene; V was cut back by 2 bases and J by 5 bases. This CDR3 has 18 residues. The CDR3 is CASSLSQWGTSGTGELFF. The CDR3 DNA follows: TGTGCCAGCAGCTTATCACAGTGGGGGACTAGCGGGACCGGGGAGCTGTTTTTT.